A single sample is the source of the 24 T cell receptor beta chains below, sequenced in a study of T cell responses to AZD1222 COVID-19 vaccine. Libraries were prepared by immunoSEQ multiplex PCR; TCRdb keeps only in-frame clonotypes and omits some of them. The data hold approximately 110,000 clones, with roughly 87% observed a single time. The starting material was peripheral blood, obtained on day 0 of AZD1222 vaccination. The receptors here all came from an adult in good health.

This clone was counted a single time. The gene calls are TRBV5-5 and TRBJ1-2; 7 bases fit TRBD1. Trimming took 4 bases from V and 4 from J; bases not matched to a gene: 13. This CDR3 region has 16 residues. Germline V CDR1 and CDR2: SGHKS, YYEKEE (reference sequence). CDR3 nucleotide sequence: TGTGCCAGCAGCAAGACAGGGACCATCACATTCTATGGCTACACCTTC. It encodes CASSKTGTITFYGYTF.

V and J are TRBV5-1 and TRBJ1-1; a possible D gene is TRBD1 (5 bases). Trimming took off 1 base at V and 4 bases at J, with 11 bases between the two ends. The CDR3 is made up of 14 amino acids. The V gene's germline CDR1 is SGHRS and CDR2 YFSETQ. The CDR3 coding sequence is TGCGCCAGCAGCTTGCAGGGATGGAGCACTGAAGCTTTCTTT. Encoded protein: CASSLQGWSTEAFF.

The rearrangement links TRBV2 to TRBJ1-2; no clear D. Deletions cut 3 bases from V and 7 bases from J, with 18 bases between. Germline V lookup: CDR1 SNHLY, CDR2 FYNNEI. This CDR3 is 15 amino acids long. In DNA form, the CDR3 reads TGTGCCAGCAGTGATTTTCGGTCTAGGGTGGGTGGCTACACCTTC. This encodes CASSDFRSRVGGYTF.

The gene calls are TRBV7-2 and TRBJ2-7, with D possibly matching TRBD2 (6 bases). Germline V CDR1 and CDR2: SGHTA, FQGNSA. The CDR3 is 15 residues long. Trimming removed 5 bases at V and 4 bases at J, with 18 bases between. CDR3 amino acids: CASSPGLSTMYEQYF. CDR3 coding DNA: TGTGCCAGCAGCCCGGGACTGTCGACTATGTACGAGCAGTACTTC.

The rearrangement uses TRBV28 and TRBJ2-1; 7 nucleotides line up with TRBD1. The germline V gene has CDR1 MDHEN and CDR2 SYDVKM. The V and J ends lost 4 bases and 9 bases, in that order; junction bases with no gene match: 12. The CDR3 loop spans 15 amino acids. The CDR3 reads CASSSGDREIGEQFF. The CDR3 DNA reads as TGTGCCAGCAGTTCCGGCGACAGGGAGATTGGTGAGCAGTTCTTC. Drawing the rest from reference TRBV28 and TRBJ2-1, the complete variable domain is DVKVTQSSRYLVKRTGEKVFLECVQDMDHENMFWYRQDPGLGLRLIYFSYDVKMKEKGDIPEGYSVSREKKERFSLILESASTNQTSMYLCASSSGDREIGEQFFGPGTRLTVL.

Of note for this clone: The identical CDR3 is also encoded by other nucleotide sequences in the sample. The CDR3 nucleotides are TGTGCCAGCTCACCCGGGACACTTTCCTACGAGCAGTACTTC. Translated, it gives CASSPGTLSYEQYF. The rearrangement uses TRBV18 and TRBJ2-7; D possibly corresponds to TRBD1 (6 bases). Trimming stripped 3 bases from V and 1 base from J, with 10 bases between. The CDR3 consists of 14 residues. CDR1 is KGHSH, CDR2 LQKENI, per germline.

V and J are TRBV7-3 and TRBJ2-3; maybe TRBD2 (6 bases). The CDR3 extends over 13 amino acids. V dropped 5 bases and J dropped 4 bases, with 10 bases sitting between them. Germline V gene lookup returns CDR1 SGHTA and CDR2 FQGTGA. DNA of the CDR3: TGTGCCAGCAGCCCGGGGGAACCAGATACGCAGTATTTT. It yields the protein CASSPGEPDTQYF.

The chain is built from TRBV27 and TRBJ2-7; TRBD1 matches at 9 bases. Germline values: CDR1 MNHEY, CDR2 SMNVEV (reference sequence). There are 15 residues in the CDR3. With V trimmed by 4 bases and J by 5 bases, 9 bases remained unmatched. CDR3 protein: CASSSVNRGRNEQYF. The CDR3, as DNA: TGTGCCAGCAGTTCGGTTAACAGGGGGCGCAACGAGCAGTACTTC.

CDR3 region: CATSRDRRFSYNEQFF. The CDR3 DNA sequence: TGTGCCACCAGCAGAGATCGGCGGTTCTCCTACAATGAGCAGTTCTTC. The chain employs TRBV15 and TRBJ2-1; no reliable D call. Germline values: CDR1 LNHNV, CDR2 YYDKDF (reference sequence). The CDR3 extends over 16 amino acids. The V end lost 0 bases, the J end lost 0 bases, and 9 bases lay between the germline ends.

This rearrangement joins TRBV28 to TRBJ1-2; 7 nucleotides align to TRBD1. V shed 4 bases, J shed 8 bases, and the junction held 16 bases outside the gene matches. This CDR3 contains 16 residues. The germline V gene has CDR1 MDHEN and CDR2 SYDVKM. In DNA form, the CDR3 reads TGTGCCAGCAGTTCCTTAGAGGGGGCGTCTTTCCGGGGCTACACCTTC. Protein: CASSSLEGASFRGYTF.

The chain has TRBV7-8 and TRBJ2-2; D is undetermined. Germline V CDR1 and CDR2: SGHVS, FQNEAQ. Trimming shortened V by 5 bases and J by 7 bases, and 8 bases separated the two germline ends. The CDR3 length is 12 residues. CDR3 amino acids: CASSPAGGELFF. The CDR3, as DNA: TGTGCCAGCAGCCCCGCTGGCGGGGAGCTGTTTTTT.

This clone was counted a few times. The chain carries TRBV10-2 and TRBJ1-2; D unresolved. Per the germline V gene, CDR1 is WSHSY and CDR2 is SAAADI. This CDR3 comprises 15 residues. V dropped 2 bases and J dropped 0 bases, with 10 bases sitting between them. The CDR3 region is CASSEGPYANYGYTF. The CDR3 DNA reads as TGCGCCAGCAGTGAGGGACCGTATGCTAACTATGGCTACACCTTC.

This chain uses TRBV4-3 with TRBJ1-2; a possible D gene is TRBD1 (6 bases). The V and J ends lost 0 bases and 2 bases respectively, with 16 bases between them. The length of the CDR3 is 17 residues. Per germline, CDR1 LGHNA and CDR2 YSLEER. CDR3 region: CASSQDIDGGRNYGYTF. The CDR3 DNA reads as TGCGCCAGCAGCCAAGATATAGACGGGGGCCGCAACTATGGCTACACCTTC.

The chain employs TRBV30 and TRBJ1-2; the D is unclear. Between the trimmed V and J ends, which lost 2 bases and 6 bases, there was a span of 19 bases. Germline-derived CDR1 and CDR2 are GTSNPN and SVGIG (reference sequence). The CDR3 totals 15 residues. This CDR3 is CAWSTIRPNIDGYTF. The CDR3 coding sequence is TGTGCCTGGAGTACAATCAGGCCCAATATCGATGGCTACACCTTC.

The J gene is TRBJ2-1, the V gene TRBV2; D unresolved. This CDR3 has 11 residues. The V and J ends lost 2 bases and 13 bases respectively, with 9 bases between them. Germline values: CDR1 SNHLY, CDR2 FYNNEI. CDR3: CASSEIDPQFF. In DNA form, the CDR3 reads TGTGCCAGCAGTGAAATAGATCCTCAGTTCTTC.

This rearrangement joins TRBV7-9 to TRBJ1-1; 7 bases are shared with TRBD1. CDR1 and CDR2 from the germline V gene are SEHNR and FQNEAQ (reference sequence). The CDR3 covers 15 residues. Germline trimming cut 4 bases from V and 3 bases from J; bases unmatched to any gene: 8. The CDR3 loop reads CASSWPQGTDTEAFF. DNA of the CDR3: TGTGCCAGCAGCTGGCCACAGGGGACGGACACTGAAGCTTTCTTT.

This chain's CDR3 is CASSWGDRGTEAFF. The DNA of the CDR3 is TGCGCCAGCAGCTGGGGGGACAGGGGAACTGAAGCTTTCTTT. The V call is TRBV5-1, the J call TRBJ1-1; 10 bases match TRBD1. The CDR3 runs 14 residues. The V segment lost 3 bases and the J segment 5 bases; nucleotides outside the gene matches: 4. Per germline, CDR1 SGHRS and CDR2 YFSETQ.

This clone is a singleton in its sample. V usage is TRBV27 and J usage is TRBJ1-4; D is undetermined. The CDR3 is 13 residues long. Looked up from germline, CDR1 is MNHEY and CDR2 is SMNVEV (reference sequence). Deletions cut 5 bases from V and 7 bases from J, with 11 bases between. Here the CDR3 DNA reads TGTGCCAGCAGTATGCCGGAGGGTGAAAAACTGTTTTTT. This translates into CASSMPEGEKLFF.

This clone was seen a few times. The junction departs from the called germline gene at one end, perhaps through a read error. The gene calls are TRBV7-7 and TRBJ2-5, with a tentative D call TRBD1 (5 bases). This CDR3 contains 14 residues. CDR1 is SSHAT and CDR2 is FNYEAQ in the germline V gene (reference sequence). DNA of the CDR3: TGTGCTAGCAGCTTGCAGGGCCATAGGGAGACCCAGTACTTC. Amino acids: CASSLQGHRETQYF.

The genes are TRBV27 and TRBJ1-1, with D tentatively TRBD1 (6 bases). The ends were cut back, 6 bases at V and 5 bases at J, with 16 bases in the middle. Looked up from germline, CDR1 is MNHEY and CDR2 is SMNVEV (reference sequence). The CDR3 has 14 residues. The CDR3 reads CASSQTDSYTEAFF. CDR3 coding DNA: TGTGCCAGCAGCCAGACGGACAGCTATACTGAAGCTTTCTTT.

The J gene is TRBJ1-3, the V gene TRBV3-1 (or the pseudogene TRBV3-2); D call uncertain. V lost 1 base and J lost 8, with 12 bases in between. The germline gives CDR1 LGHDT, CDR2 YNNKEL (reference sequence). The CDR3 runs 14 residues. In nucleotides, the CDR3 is TGTGCCAGCAGCCAAGCGGCTTCAGAGCACACCATATATTTT. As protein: CASSQAASEHTIYF.

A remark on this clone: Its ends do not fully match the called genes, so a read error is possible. This chain's CDR3 is CASSPGLEFPVF. CDR3 sequence (DNA): TGTGCCAGCAGCCCGGGACTAGAGTTCCCCGTCTTC. The rearrangement joins TRBV28 to TRBJ2-7; TRBD2 aligns across 8 bases. The CDR3 is 12 amino acids. Germline CDR1 is MDHEN and CDR2 is SYDVKM.

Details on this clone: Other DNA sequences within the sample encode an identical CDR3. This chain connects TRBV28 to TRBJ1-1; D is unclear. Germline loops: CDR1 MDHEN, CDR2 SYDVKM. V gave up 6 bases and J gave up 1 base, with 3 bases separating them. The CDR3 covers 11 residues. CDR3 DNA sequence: TGTGCCAGCAGGGAGAACACTGAAGCTTTCTTT. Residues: CASRENTEAFF.

As DNA, the CDR3 is TGTGCCTGGAGTGTACGGGTAGCGGGACCCTACAATGAGCAGTTCTTC. It yields the protein CAWSVRVAGPYNEQFF. The V call is TRBV30, the J call TRBJ2-1; 8 nucleotides match TRBD2. Trimming cost V 0 bases and J 2 bases; bases outside gene matches: 6. The CDR3 is made up of 16 amino acids. In germline, CDR1 is GTSNPN, CDR2 SVGIG (reference sequence).